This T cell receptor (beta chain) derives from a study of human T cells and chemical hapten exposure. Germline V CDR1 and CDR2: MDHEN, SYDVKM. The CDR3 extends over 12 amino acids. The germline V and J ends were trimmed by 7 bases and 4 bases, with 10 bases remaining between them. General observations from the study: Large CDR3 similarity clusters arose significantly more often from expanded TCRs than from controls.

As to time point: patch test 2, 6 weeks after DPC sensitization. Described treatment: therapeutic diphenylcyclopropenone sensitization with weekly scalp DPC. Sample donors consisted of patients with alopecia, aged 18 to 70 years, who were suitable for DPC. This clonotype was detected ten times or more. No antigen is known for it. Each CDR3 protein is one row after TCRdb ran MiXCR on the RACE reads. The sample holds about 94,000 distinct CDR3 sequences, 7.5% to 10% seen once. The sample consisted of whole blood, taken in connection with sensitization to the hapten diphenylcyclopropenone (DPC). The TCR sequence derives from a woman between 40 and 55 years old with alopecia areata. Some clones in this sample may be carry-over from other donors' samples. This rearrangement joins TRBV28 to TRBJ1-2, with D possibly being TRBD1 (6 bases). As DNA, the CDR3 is TGTGCCAGCAAGGACAGCCTCTATGGCTACACCTTC. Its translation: CASKDSLYGYTF.